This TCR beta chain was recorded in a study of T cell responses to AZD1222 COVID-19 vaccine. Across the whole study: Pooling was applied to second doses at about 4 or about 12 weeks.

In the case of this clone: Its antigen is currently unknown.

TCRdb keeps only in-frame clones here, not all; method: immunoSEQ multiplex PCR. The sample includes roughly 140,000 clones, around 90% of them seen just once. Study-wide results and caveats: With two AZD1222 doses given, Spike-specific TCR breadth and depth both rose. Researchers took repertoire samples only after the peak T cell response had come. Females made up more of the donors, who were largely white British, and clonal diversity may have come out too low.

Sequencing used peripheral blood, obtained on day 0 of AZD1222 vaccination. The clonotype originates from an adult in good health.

CDR3 loop: CASSQDPAGGTEAFF. The CDR3 nucleotides are TGCGCCAGCAGCCAAGATCCCGCGGGGGGCACTGAAGCTTTCTTT. The rearrangement joins TRBV4-3 to TRBJ1-1; maybe TRBD1 (5 bases). Germline-derived CDR1 and CDR2 are LGHNA and YSLEER. The V gene lost 0 bases and the J gene lost 4 bases, with 12 bases spanning the gap. The CDR3 loop spans 15 amino acids.